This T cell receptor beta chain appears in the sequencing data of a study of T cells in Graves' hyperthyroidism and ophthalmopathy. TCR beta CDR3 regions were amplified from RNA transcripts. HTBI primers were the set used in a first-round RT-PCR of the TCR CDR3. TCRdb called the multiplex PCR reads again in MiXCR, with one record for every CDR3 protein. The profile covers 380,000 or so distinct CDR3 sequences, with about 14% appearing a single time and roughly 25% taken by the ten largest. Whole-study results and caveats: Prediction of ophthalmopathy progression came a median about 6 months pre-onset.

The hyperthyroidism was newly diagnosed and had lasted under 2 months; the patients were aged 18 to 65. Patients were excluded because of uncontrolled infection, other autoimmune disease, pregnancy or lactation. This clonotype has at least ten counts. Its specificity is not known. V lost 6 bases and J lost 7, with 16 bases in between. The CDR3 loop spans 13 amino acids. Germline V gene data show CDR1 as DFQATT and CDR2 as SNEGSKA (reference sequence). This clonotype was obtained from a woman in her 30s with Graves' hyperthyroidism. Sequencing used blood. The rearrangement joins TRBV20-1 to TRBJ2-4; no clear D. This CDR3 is CSAPWVNQNIQYF. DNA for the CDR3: TGCAGTGCCCCATGGGTCAACCAGAACATTCAGTACTTC.